This section outlines one TCR beta chain sequence together with its context. There is no known antigen for this receptor. Per-nucleotide qualities are absent, and no much larger clonotype sits a single base away. This sample was taken from a study of molecular identifiers for immune sequencing clone quantification (dated by TCRdb to between 2017 and 2018). Regarding the research as a whole: For a replicate experiment, RNA from about 21,000 or 97,000 naive CD8 T cells was divided into five aliquots, of which four were sequenced. This methods study benchmarked molecular-identifier clustering-based TCR repertoire sequencing (MIDCIRS) and TCR RNA copy counting, using CD8 T cells to do so. General findings and caveats noted by the study authors: Clones above 20 RNA copies held over 98% of molecules in CMV-specific effector cells but under 1% in naive cells. Highly expanded clone sizes could be underestimated if identical TCR molecules share a barcode. Even against a background of 850,000 to 1,000,000 naive CD8 T cells, spiked-in Jurkat TCR RNA amounting to a single cell's worth was reported to be detectable. When barcode sub-clustering was left out, chimeric consensus sequences inflated TCR diversity, with chimeras reaching as high as 47%. Spiked-in Jurkat TCR RNA (about 10 copies' worth), which is not part of the donor repertoire, was contained in the naive libraries. About 3 recovered TCR RNA copies per cell were obtained by modeling, versus roughly 9.7 by digital PCR, implying a capture efficiency of 25% to 30%.

The library was generated by PCR. The sequencer listed for this sample is Illumina HiSeq 4000. Bulk TCR libraries were made following a previously described method, with the TCR primers given in Table S5. Total RNA was purified with the Qiagen AllPrep DNA/RNA kit. Before analysis, reads from multiple sequencing runs of one library were combined. The authors' pipeline ran thus. Only reads with exact TCR constant sequence were kept, trimmed to 150 nt, and grouped by their 12-nt molecular barcodes. Within each barcode group, reads were sub-clustered at a 15% Levenshtein threshold, and quality-weighted consensus sequences were built per RNA molecule. Non-functional sequences were filtered out, along with any lower-count sequence sitting one edit away from another sequence. Based on fitting two negative binomial distributions, any barcode sub-cluster with under 20% of the maximum read count was discarded. TCRdb reprocessed the public reads (quality trimming at Q25 with fastp, clone calling with MiXCR) and kept in-frame beta chains. Under each unique CDR3 protein, matching rows form one entry showing the most common genes and DNA. The V and J calls here are based on TCRdb, not the publication. For this sample there are about 640,000 distinct CDR3 sequences; just under 20% appear just once. Roughly 0.83% of the sample is in the top ten clones.

Naive CD8 T cell libraries were made from about 20,000 to 1,000,000 sorted cells using 10%, 30% or 50% of purified RNA. On a BD FACSAria II, naive CD8 T cells were FACS-sorted as CD8+CD4-CCR7+CD45RA+ and collected into RLT Plus buffer. To test detection sensitivity, Jurkat RNA equal to approximately 10 TCR copies was added to samples of about 18,000-1,100,000 naive CD8 T cells. CD8 T cells were enriched using RosetteSep CD8+ T Cell Enrichment Cocktail and Ficoll-Paque, and the enriched cells then underwent ACK red cell lysis. The sample was naive CD8+ T cells from blood, with Jurkat cell RNA spiked in. The sample's cell subset or site label, decoded: FACS-sorted CD8+CD4-CCR7+CD45RA+ naive T cells. The receptor's source is a human donor in good health. Some libraries in this study had Jurkat cell RNA spiked in.

The encoded CDR3 is CASSSTGGENGYTF. The sequenced DNA is TGTGCCAGCAGCTCGACAGGGGGCGAAAATGGCTACACCTTC. The chain employs TRBV7-9 and TRBJ1-2, with 10 bases in between that match TRBD1. V trim: 4 bases; J trim: 6 bases; unmatched bases: 5. The germline V gene encodes CDR1 SEHNR and CDR2 FQNEAQ (reference sequence). The CDR3, from cysteine to phenylalanine, totals 14 residues. Only the CDR3 DNA stays, 42 bases, in frame from base 1.